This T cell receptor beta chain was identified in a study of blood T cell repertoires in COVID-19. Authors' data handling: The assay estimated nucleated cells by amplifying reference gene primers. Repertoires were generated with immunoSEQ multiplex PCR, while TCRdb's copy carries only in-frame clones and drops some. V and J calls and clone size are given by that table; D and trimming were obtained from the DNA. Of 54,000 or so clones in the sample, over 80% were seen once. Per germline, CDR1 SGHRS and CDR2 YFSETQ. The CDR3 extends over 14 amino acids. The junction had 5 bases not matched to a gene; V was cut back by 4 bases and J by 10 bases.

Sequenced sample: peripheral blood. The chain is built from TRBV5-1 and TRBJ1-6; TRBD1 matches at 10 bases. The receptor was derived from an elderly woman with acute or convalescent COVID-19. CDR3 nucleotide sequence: TGCGCCAGCAGCCGGGACAGGGGAAACTCACCCCTCCACTTT. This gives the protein CASSRDRGNSPLHF. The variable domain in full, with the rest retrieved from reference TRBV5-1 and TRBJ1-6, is KAGVTQTPRYLIKTRGQQVTLSCSPISGHRSVSWYQQTPGQGLQFLFEYFSETQRNKGNFPGRFSGRQFSNSRSEMNVSTLELGDSALYLCASSRDRGNSPLHFGNGTRLTVT.